These T cell receptor beta chains were read from a single sample in a study of cytomegalovirus exposure and HLA in healthy donors. The method was immunoSEQ multiplex PCR; TCRdb's version includes in-frame clones alone and lacks a portion of them. The repertoire holds 200,000 to 250,000 clones, with more than 60% as singletons. Material: PBMCs. Receptors originate from a woman in her thirties in good health and CMV-seronegative. Both conserved end residues are part of each CDR3. D genes are given only for firm matches. Some rows mark clone size as missing; the rest say once, few, many or name a class of expanded clone.

>TRBJ2-3|TRBV5-6|.|.
CATSAHTGDPTDTQYF
TGTGCCACTTCTGCCCATACCGGAGACCCCACAGATACGCAGTATTTT
>TRBJ2-5|TRBV19|.|TRBD2
CARGGEQYF
TGTGCCAGGGGAGGGGAGCAGTACTTC
>TRBJ1-1|TRBV10-2|few|.
CASSESGANTEAFF
TGCGCCAGCAGTGAGTCCGGAGCGAACACTGAAGCTTTCTTT
>TRBJ2-1|TRBV4-1|once|.
CASSQDPGGASNEQFF
TGCGCCAGCAGCCAAGATCCCGGGGGAGCTAGCAATGAGCAGTTCTTC
>TRBJ2-7|TRBV2|.|TRBD1
CASSVTGTGVEQYF
TGTGCCAGCAGTGTTACCGGGACAGGGGTCGAGCAGTACTTC
>TRBJ2-2|TRBV7-2|.|TRBD1
CASRPGTAGELFF
TGTGCCAGCAGGCCTGGGACAGCCGGGGAGCTGTTTTTT
>TRBJ1-2|TRBV7-3|few|TRBD1
CASSLTGTGNYGYTF
TGTGCCAGCAGCTTAACGGGGACAGGGAACTATGGCTACACCTTC
>TRBJ2-7|TRBV6-1|.|.
CASSEAGRSYEQYF
TGTGCCAGCAGTGAAGCCGGTCGCTCCTACGAGCAGTACTTC
>TRBJ1-5|TRBV5-8|few|.
CASSLGTKNQPQHF
TGTGCCAGCAGCTTGGGGACTAAGAATCAGCCCCAGCATTTT
>TRBJ1-1|TRBV5-6|.|.
CASSFWTASTEAFF
TGTGCCAGCAGCTTCTGGACAGCAAGCACTGAAGCTTTCTTT
>TRBJ2-5|TRBV7-9|.|.
CASIAEGLQETQYF
TGTGCCAGCATAGCGGAGGGACTTCAAGAGACCCAGTACTTC
>TRBJ2-3|TRBV7-2|.|.
CASSQVRIASTDTQYF
TGTGCCAGCAGCCAAGTGCGGATAGCTAGCACAGATACGCAGTATTTT
>TRBJ2-7|TRBV7-9|.|.
CASSMDSIYEQYF
TGTGCCAGCAGTATGGACAGTATCTACGAGCAGTACTTC
>TRBJ2-7|TRBV5-5|.|TRBD1
CASSPGDRGFEYEQYF
TGTGCCAGCAGCCCGGGGGACAGGGGGTTCGAATACGAGCAGTACTTC
>TRBJ1-5|TRBV30|.|.
CAWRGPNSNQPQHF
TGTGCCTGGAGGGGCCCCAATAGCAATCAGCCCCAGCATTTT
>TRBJ1-1|TRBV6-5|.|.
CASSYSTALNTEAFF
TGTGCCAGCAGTTACTCGACAGCTTTGAACACTGAAGCTTTCTTT
>TRBJ1-1|TRBV30|.|.
CAWSVYRNTEAFF
TGTGCCTGGAGTGTATACAGGAACACTGAAGCTTTCTTT
>TRBJ2-3|TRBV2|.|.
CATRDTITDTQYF
TGTGCCACCCGGGACACAATCACAGATACGCAGTATTTT
>TRBJ1-1|TRBV6-5|.|TRBD1
CASRNPTGGTEAFF
TGTGCCAGCAGAAATCCTACAGGGGGCACTGAAGCTTTCTTT
>TRBJ1-1|TRBV30|few|TRBD1
CAGVSGGLNTEAFF
TGTGCCGGAGTTTCAGGGGGGTTGAACACTGAAGCTTTCTTT
>TRBJ2-7|TRBV27|.|.
CASQAPGPGDEQYF
TGTGCCAGCCAGGCCCCAGGGCCGGGGGACGAGCAGTACTTC
>TRBJ2-5|TRBV9|.|.
CASSARVMETQYF
TGTGCCAGCAGCGCCAGGGTGATGGAGACCCAGTACTTC
>TRBJ1-4|TRBV19|.|TRBD1
CASATGGKLFF
TGTGCCAGTGCTACAGGGGGAAAACTGTTTTTT
>TRBJ1-3|TRBV21-1|once|.
CASSKESSRDNLGKNTIYF
TGTGCCAGCAGCAAAGAGAGTAGTAGGGACAACCTAGGCAAAAACACCATATATTTT
>TRBJ2-7|TRBV6-6|.|.
CASSGGTHSYEQYF
TGTGCCAGCTCGGGTGGGACTCACTCCTACGAGCAGTACTTC
>TRBJ2-2|TRBV30|.|.
CAWSLAGGELFF
TGTGCCTGGAGTTTGGCGGGAGGGGAGCTGTTTTTT
>TRBJ2-5|TRBV7-3|.|.
CASSPTTGRVGQETQYF
TGTGCCAGCAGCCCCACTACAGGGAGGGTCGGGCAAGAGACCCAGTACTTC
>TRBJ2-7|TRBV4-1|few|.
CASSQGPGETYEQYF
TGCGCCAGCAGCCAAGGGCCGGGAGAAACTTACGAGCAGTACTTC
>TRBJ2-7|TRBV30|.|.
CAWIRGSTNYEQYF
TGTGCCTGGATCCGCGGAAGTACAAACTACGAGCAGTACTTC
>TRBJ1-5|TRBV21-1|.|.
CASTLDREYQPQHF
TGTGCCAGCACCTTAGACAGGGAATATCAGCCCCAGCATTTT
>TRBJ2-7|TRBV7-6|.|TRBD1
CASSPRTGYEQYF
TGTGCCAGCAGCCCCCGGACAGGGTACGAGCAGTACTTC
>TRBJ1-1|TRBV5-4|.|.
CASSRIGRDTEAFF
TGTGCCAGCAGCCGAATAGGGAGGGACACTGAAGCTTTCTTT
>TRBJ2-4|TRBV19|.|.
CASSIVGTPEQTKNIQYF
TGTGCCAGTAGCATAGTCGGGACTCCAGAACAAACCAAAAACATTCAGTACTTC
>TRBJ2-7|TRBV11-2|.|.
CASSLWGGLSYEQYF
TGTGCCAGCAGCCTTTGGGGGGGCCTGTCCTACGAGCAGTACTTC
>TRBJ2-7|TRBV9|few|.
CASSVELGGYEQYF
TGTGCCAGCAGCGTAGAGTTGGGAGGCTACGAGCAGTACTTC
>TRBJ1-2|TRBV29-1|.|.
CSASLGGRDYGYTF
TGCAGCGCCAGCCTAGGTGGCAGGGACTATGGCTACACCTTC
>TRBJ2-3|TRBV13|.|TRBD2
CASSRRLAGGVADTQYF
TGTGCCAGCAGCCGAAGACTAGCGGGGGGGGTTGCAGATACGCAGTATTTT
>TRBJ2-6|TRBV27|.|TRBD1
CASSHIGGRTGGYGANVLTF
TGTGCCAGCAGTCATATCGGGGGACGGACAGGGGGCTATGGGGCCAACGTCCTGACTTTC
>TRBJ2-7|TRBV5-1|.|TRBD2
CASSAGLAGGSYHEQYF
TGCGCCAGCAGCGCTGGACTAGCGGGAGGTTCGTACCACGAGCAGTACTTC
>TRBJ2-1|TRBV29-1|.|TRBD1
CSVEPSGTGRREQFF
TGCAGCGTTGAGCCCTCCGGGACAGGGCGACGTGAGCAGTTCTTC
>TRBJ2-5|TRBV7-9|few|TRBD2
CASSPRGVETQYF
TGTGCCAGCAGCCCCCGGGGGGTAGAGACCCAGTACTTC
>TRBJ2-5|TRBV5-4|.|.
CASSLLGGETQYF
TGTGCCAGCAGCCTCCTTGGGGGGGAGACCCAGTACTTC
>TRBJ1-3|TRBV30|.|.
CAWSATRGGNTIYF
TGTGCCTGGAGTGCGACTCGGGGGGGAAACACCATATATTTT
>TRBJ1-4|TRBV2|.|.
CASTWGRVNEKLFF
TGTGCCAGCACCTGGGGCAGAGTTAATGAAAAACTGTTTTTT
>TRBJ2-2|TRBV21-1|.|.
CASSIGDETGTSGVGTGELFF
TGTGCCAGCAGCATAGGGGACGAGACCGGGACTAGCGGCGTGGGGACCGGGGAGCTGTTTTTT
>TRBJ2-1|TRBV5-6|.|.
CASSGDRLIAYSYNEQFF
TGTGCCAGCAGTGGGGATAGACTGATAGCGTACTCCTACAATGAGCAGTTCTTC
>TRBJ2-7|TRBV13|.|TRBD1
CASSQKGQASYEQYF
TGTGCCAGCAGCCAAAAGGGACAGGCCTCCTACGAGCAGTACTTC
>TRBJ1-6|TRBV7-3|.|TRBD1
CASSFYRGDNSPLHF
TGTGCCAGCAGCTTCTACAGGGGTGACAATTCACCCCTCCACTTT
>TRBJ2-1|TRBV2|once|TRBD2
CASSEAMGLAGGLVTGNEQFF
TGTGCCAGCAGTGAAGCTATGGGACTAGCGGGAGGGCTCGTTACAGGCAATGAGCAGTTCTTC
>TRBJ2-7|TRBV21-1|.|.
CASSDLPNRLRLLYEQYF
TGTGCCAGCAGCGACCTTCCAAACAGGTTGCGGCTGCTCTACGAGCAGTACTTC
>TRBJ2-7|TRBV6-1|.|TRBD1
CASSGTGVSRQYF
TGTGCCAGCAGTGGAACAGGGGTTAGCCGGCAGTACTTC
>TRBJ1-6|TRBV5-4|.|TRBD1
CASSLQGTGRSSPLHF
TGTGCCAGCAGCTTACAAGGGACAGGGAGAAGTTCACCCCTCCACTTT
>TRBJ2-3|TRBV6-5|.|TRBD2
CASSFGAGGPDTQYF
TGTGCCAGTTCCTTCGGGGCGGGGGGACCAGATACGCAGTATTTT
>TRBJ2-1|TRBV5-1|.|.
CVSSLVVSSYNEQFF
TGCGTCAGCAGCTTGGTGGTTAGCTCCTACAATGAGCAGTTCTTC
>TRBJ2-5|TRBV6-1|.|TRBD2
CASSEIAGVTETQYF
TGTGCCAGCAGTGAGATAGCGGGAGTGACAGAGACCCAGTACTTC
>TRBJ2-1|TRBV6-6|.|TRBD1
CASSYSNRGYEQFF
TGTGCCAGCAGTTACTCGAACAGGGGGTATGAGCAGTTCTTC